The entry that follows covers one TCR delta chain sequence. Its antigen target is currently unknown. It has no much larger one-base neighbor in the sample; base qualities were not kept. RNA was isolated using the RNeasy mini kit, and reverse transcription was performed with Superscript III. CDR3 amplicons were produced by multiplex PCR using pooled V-gene forward primers and a constant-region reverse primer with Illumina adaptor overhangs. After gel purification, amplicons were indexed with Nextera index primers over around 8 extra PCR cycles and were then purified with AMPure XP beads. Libraries were sequenced on an Illumina MiSeq with paired-end 250 bp reads, dual indexing and roughly 19% PhiX spike-in. Processing in the source paper ran as follows. Read quality was checked with FastQC, and TRG read pairs were merged using ea-utils fastq-join. IMGT/HighV-QUEST was used to annotate sequences, retaining only productive sequences with an unambiguous V-gene assignment, and each clonotype was defined by an identical CDR3 sequence. VDJtools 1.1.1, tcR 2.2.3, Treemap and vegan Shannon diversity in R 3.4.4 were used for downstream analysis. After TCRdb called clones again from the public reads with CATT, rows with identical DNA were merged. TCRdb assigned the V and J calls; the authors' analysis was not used. Within this sample are tens of thousands of delta-chain clones, with more than 15% of them counted one time only. In total, the top ten clones hold roughly 0.5% of the sample.

Trimming costs V 0 bases and J 0 bases, and their ends lie 20 bases apart. CDR1 and CDR2, looked up from the germline V gene, are TSWWSYY and QGS. The CDR3 holds 19 amino acids from the cysteine to the phenylalanine. The read is trimmed to its CDR3 DNA, 57 bases read in frame from base 1. This record comes from a study of Vδ1+ human thymocytes (dated by TCRdb to the late 2010s). In the study overall: mRNA-level TRG and TRD CDR3 repertoires of highly purified Vdelta1+ thymocytes from young children were characterised as a data resource. Earlier work had validated the multiplex-based CDR3 amplicon strategy against 5'RACE-based methods for generating CDR3 amplicons. What the research found in general, with its limitations: Despite high sort purity, 15% to 25% of thymic TRD sequences were Vdelta2 (and few Vdelta3), unlike peripheral blood Vdelta1+ controls. Because no clustering by age or sex was observed, donors were not stratified by these variables in the analyses. Because unexpected Vdelta2 sequences could lead to misinterpretation of bulk repertoire data, the authors recommended using highly purified populations and single-cell validation. Unlike the oligoclonal repertoires in peripheral blood, the thymic TRG and TRD repertoires appeared highly polyclonal, with Gaussian CDR3 length distributions. Many TRG clonotypes were shared between donors (up to about 7x10^3), whereas TRD repertoires were essentially private (max about 120 shared).

Thymic samples were depleted of alphabeta T cells, then CD3+ TCRVdelta1+ TCRVdelta2- thymocytes were FACS-sorted. Sorted Vdelta1+ thymocyte purity ranged from roughly 96% to 99.6%. The thymic specimens were obtained from several paediatric patients who were undergoing corrective cardiac surgery and ranged in age from about 5 days to 16 months. Thymic tissue was dispersed and mononuclear cells isolated on a Histopaque-1077 density gradient. Staining used anti-TCRVdelta1 clone TS8.2, anti-TCRVdelta2 clone B6, anti-CD3 clone HIT3a and anti-TCRalphabeta clone IP26 antibodies. The TCR comes from a boy in the first two years of life who had congenital heart surgery. Sequencing was done on a sample of Vdelta1+ gamma-delta thymocytes from the thymus. The intended sense of this specimen's cell subset or site label: FACS-sorted CD3+ TCRalphabeta- TCRVdelta1+ TCRVdelta2- thymocytes. The chain uses TRDV1 and TRDJ1, with TRDD3 as a weak D call on 7 bases. The DNA sequence is given as TGTGCTCTTGGGGAACTTAGCTTCCTGGACTGGGGATACACCGATAAACTCATCTTT. It codes for CALGELSFLDWGYTDKLIF.